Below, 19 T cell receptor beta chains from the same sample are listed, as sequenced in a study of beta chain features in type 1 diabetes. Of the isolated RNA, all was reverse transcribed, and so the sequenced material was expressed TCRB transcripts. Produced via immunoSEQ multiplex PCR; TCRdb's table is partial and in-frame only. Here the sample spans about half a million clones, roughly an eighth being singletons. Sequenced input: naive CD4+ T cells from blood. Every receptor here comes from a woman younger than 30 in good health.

The CDR3 loop is CASSQDPSGLTSDTQYF. CDR3 DNA sequence: TGTGCCAGCAGCCAAGACCCTAGCGGGTTAACATCGGATACGCAGTATTTT. This rearrangement joins TRBV14 to TRBJ2-3, with TRBD2 matching 8 bases. V trimming: 0 bases; J trimming: 6 bases; junction bases outside the gene matches: 11. The germline V gene encodes CDR1 SGHDN and CDR2 FVKESK. CDR3 length: 17 residues.

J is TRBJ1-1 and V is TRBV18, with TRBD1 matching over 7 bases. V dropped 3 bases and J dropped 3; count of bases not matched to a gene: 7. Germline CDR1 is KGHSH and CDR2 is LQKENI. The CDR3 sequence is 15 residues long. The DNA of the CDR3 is TGTGCCAGCTCACCCATAAACAGGGGTGACACTGAAGCTTTCTTT. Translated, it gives CASSPINRGDTEAFF.

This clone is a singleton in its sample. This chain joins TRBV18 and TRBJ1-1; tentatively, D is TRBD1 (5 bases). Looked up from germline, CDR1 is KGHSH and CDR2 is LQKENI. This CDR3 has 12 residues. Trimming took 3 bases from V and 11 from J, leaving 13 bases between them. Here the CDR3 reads CASSPEEGRAFF. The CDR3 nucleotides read TGTGCCAGCTCACCGGAGGAGGGACGGGCTTTCTTT.

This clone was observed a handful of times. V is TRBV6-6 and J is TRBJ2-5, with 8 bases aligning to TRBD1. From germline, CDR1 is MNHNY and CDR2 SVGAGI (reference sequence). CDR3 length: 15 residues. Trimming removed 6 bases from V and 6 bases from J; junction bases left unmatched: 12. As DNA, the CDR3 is TGTGCCAGCAGCCCAACCCAGGGACAGGCCCAGACCCAGTACTTC. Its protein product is CASSPTQGQAQTQYF.

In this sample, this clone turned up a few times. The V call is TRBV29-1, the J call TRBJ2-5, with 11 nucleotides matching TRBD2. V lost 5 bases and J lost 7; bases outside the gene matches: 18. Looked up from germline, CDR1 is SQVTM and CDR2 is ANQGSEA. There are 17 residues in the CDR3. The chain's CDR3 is CSVYTKGLAGQSRTQYF. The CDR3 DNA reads TGCAGCGTTTATACTAAAGGACTAGCGGGCCAAAGCAGGACCCAGTACTTC.

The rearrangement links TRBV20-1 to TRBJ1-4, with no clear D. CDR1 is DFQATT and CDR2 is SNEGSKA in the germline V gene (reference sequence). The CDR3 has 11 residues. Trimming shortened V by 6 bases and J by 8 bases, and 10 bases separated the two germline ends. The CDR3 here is CSANNWEKLFF. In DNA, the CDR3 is TGCAGTGCCAATAATTGGGAAAAACTGTTTTTT.

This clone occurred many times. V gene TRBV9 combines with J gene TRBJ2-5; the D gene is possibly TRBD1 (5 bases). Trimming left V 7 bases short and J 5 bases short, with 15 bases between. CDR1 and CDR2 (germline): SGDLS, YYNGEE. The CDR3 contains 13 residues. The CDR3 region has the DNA TGTGCCAGCGCACAGGTGGCAGGCGAGACCCAGTACTTC. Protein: CASAQVAGETQYF.

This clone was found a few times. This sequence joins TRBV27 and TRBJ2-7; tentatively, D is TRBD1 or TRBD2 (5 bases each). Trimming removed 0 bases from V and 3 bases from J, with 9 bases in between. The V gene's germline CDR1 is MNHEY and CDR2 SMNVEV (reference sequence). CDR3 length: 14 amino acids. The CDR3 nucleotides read TGTGCCAGCAGTTTATCGGGACCGATCTACGAGCAGTACGTC. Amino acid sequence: CASSLSGPIYEQYV.

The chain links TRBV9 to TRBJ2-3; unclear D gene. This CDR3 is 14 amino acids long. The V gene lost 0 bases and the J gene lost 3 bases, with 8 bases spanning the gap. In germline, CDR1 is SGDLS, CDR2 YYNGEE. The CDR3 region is CASSVEGWTDTQYF. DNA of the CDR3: TGTGCCAGCAGCGTAGAGGGATGGACAGATACGCAGTATTTT.

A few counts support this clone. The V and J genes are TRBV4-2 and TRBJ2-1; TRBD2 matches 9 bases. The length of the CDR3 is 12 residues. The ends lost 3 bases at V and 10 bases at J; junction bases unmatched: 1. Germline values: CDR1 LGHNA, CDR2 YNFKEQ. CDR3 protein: CASSHLAGEQFF. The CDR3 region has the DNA TGTGCCAGCAGCCATCTAGCGGGAGAGCAGTTCTTC.

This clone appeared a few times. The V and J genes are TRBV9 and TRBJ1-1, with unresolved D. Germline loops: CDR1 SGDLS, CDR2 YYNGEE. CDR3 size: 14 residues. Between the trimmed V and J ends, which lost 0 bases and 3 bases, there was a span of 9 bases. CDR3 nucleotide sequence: TGTGCCAGCAGCGTAGTCGCCACAGACACTGAAGCTTTCTTT. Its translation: CASSVVATDTEAFF.

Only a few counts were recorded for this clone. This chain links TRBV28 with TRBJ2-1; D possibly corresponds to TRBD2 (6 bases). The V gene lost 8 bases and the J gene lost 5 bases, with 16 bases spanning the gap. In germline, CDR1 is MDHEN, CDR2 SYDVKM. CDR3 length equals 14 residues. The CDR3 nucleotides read TGTGCCAGCGGGCCGGGACTTCAAGACAATGAGCAGTTCTTC. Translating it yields CASGPGLQDNEQFF. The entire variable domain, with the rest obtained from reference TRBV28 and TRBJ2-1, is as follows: DVKVTQSSRYLVKRTGEKVFLECVQDMDHENMFWYRQDPGLGLRLIYFSYDVKMKEKGDIPEGYSVSREKKERFSLILESASTNQTSMYLCASGPGLQDNEQFFGPGTRLTVL.

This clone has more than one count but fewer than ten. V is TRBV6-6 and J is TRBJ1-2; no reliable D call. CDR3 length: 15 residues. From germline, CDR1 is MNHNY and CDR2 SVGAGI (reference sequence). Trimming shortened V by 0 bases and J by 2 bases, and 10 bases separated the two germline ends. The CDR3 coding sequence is TGTGCCAGCAGTTACTCTCAACAGACAAACTATGGCTACACCTTC. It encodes CASSYSQQTNYGYTF.

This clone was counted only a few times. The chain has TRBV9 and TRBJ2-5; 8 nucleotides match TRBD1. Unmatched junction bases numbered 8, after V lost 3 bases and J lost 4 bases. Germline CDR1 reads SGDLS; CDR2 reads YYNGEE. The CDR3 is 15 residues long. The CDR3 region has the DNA TGTGCCAGCAGCGAACGACAGGGGAGATTAGAGACCCAGTACTTC. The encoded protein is CASSERQGRLETQYF.

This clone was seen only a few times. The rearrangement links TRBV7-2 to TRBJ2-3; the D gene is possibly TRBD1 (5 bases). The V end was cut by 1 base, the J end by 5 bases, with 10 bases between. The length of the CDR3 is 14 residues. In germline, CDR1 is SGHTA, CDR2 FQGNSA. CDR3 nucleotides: TGTGCCAGCAGCTTAGAGTCAAGGGGAGATACGCAGTATTTT. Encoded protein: CASSLESRGDTQYF.

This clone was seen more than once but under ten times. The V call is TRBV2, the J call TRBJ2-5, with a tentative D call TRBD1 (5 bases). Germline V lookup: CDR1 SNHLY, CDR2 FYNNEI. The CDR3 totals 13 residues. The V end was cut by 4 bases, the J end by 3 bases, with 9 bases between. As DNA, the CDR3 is TGTGCCAGCAGTGTGGACACCGAAGAGACCCAGTACTTC. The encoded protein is CASSVDTEETQYF.

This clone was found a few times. The CDR3 sequence: CASSEVGTQYF. Written as DNA, the CDR3 is TGTGCCAGCAGTGAAGTTGGGACCCAGTACTTC. This chain connects TRBV2 to TRBJ2-5; no clear D gene. Germline CDR1 SNHLY, CDR2 FYNNEI. Trimming removed 1 base at V and 7 bases at J, with 4 bases between. The CDR3 extends over 11 amino acids. Full variable domain (missing parts from reference TRBV2 and TRBJ2-5): EPEVTQTPSHQVTQMGQEVILRCVPISNHLYFYWYRQILGQKVEFLVSFYNNEISEKSEIFDDQFSVERPDGSNFTLKIRSTKLEDSAMYFCASSEVGTQYFGPGTRLLVL.

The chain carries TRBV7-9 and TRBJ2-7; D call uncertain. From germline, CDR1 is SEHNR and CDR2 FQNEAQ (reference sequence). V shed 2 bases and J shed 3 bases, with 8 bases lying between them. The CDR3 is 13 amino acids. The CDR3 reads CASSLRPGYEQYF. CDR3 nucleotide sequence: TGTGCCAGCAGCTTACGGCCCGGCTACGAGCAGTACTTC. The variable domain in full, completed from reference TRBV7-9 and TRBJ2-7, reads DTGVSQNPRHKITKRGQNVTFRCDPISEHNRLYWYRQTLGQGPEFLTYFQNEAQLEKSRLLSDRFSAERPKGSFSTLEIQRTEQGDSAMYLCASSLRPGYEQYFGPGTRLTVT.

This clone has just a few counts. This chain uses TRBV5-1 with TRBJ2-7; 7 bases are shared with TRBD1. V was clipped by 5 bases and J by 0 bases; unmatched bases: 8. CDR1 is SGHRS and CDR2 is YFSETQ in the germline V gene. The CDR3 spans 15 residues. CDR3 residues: CASSRQGGNSYEQYF. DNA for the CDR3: TGCGCCAGCAGTCGACAGGGTGGAAACTCCTACGAGCAGTACTTC.